The 11 T cell receptor beta chains given below trace back to one sample, sequenced in a study of molecular identifiers for immune sequencing clone quantification. MiXCR, applied by TCRdb to the PCR reads, yields one record per CDR3 protein. The repertoire has 600,000 to 650,000 distinct CDR3 sequences, just under 20% of them found once; the top ten carry 0.75% to 0.95%. The sequencing sample was made of naive CD8+ T cells from blood, with Jurkat cell RNA spiked in. Regarding subset: FACS-sorted CD8+CD4-CCR7+CD45RA+ naive T cells. The receptors shown here come from a human donor in good health. Some libraries in this study had Jurkat cell RNA spiked in.

This clonotype was counted at least ten times. The rearrangement links TRBV4-1 to TRBJ1-1; D is undetermined. Germline CDR1 and CDR2: MGHRA and YSYEKL. The V and J ends lost 0 bases and 4 bases respectively, with 12 bases between them. The CDR3 loop spans 15 amino acids. The CDR3: CASSQDRQMGTEAFF. CDR3 sequence (DNA): TGCGCCAGCAGCCAAGATCGCCAGATGGGCACTGAAGCTTTCTTT.

This clonotype was seen at least ten times. The J gene is TRBJ2-3, the V gene TRBV10-3; 9 bases align to TRBD2. The V gene's germline CDR1 is ENHRY and CDR2 SYGVKD. Trimming cost V 4 bases and J 2 bases; bases outside gene matches: 1. This CDR3 comprises 14 residues. CDR3 in DNA: TGTGCCATCAGTGGGACTAGCGCCACAGATACGCAGTATTTT. Encoded protein: CAISGTSATDTQYF.

To note about this clonotype: A junction end diverges from the germline sequence, so it may reflect a read error. The CDR3 DNA follows: TGTGTCAGCAGCGTAATCCCGGGGAACACTGAAGCTTTCTTT. Protein product: CVSSVIPGNTEAFF. The chain is built from TRBV9 and TRBJ1-1; D unclear. This CDR3 contains 14 residues. Germline CDR1 SGDLS, CDR2 YYNGEE.

The J gene is TRBJ2-1, the V gene TRBV4-3, with D possibly TRBD2 on 7 matching bases. V lost 0 bases and J lost 0, with 21 bases in between. This CDR3 has 20 amino acids. The germline gives CDR1 LGHNA, CDR2 YSLEER. CDR3 nucleotides: TGCGCCAGCAGCCAAGATCCGGCGGGGGCCATGACGAACTCCTACAATGAGCAGTTCTTC. This translates into CASSQDPAGAMTNSYNEQFF.

V and J are TRBV7-2 and TRBJ1-5; TRBD1 matches at 8 bases. After removal of 5 bases from V and 2 bases from J, the junction contained 8 bases not matched to a gene. Per the germline V gene, CDR1 is SGHTA and CDR2 is FQGNSA. The CDR3 has 16 amino acids. The CDR3 DNA follows: TGTGCCAGCAGCGTAGACAGGGGCGGCGGCAATCAGCCCCAGCATTTT. The encoded protein is CASSVDRGGGNQPQHF.

This clonotype has a count of ten or more. This sequence joins TRBV29-1 and TRBJ2-5; D is unresolved. Trimming stripped 0 bases from V and 5 bases from J, with 4 bases between. This CDR3 is 11 amino acids long. Germline V gene data show CDR1 as SQVTM and CDR2 as ANQGSEA. The CDR3 DNA reads TGCAGCGTTGAAGAATGGGAGACCCAGTACTTC. Its protein product is CSVEEWETQYF.

The table lists this clonotype with many counts. The V call is TRBV5-5, the J call TRBJ2-1, with a weak D call TRBD1 (6 bases). In germline, CDR1 is SGHKS, CDR2 YYEKEE (reference sequence). V shed 4 bases and J shed 4 bases, with 18 bases lying between them. This CDR3 region has 16 residues. This chain's CDR3 is CASSPLQGLSYNEQFF. CDR3 DNA: TGTGCCAGCAGCCCACTACAGGGCCTGTCTTACAATGAGCAGTTCTTC.

This clonotype was picked up many times. CDR3 in DNA: TGCAGTGCTAGAGATCTCCGGGGGGCGAACACTGAAGCTTTCTTT. Translation gives CSARDLRGANTEAFF. The chain has TRBV20-1 and TRBJ1-1, with TRBD1 as a possible D gene (6 bases). Looked up from germline, CDR1 is DFQATT and CDR2 is SNEGSKA (reference sequence). The V end was cut by 0 bases, the J end by 1 base, with 12 bases between. This CDR3 region has 15 residues.

The gene calls are TRBV5-6 and TRBJ1-2; TRBD1 aligns across 9 bases. There are 13 residues in the CDR3. V shed 7 bases, J shed 12 bases, and the junction held 13 bases outside the gene matches. Germline loops: CDR1 SGHDT, CDR2 YYEEEE. CDR3 sequence reads: CASQQGAIFSDTF. CDR3 coding DNA: TGTGCCAGCCAACAGGGGGCAATCTTTTCGGACACCTTC.

This clonotype was found many times. The chain has TRBV24-1 and TRBJ2-1, with D possibly being TRBD1 (6 bases). The germline V gene has CDR1 KGHDR and CDR2 SFDVKD. The ends were cut back, 1 base at V and 5 bases at J, with 8 bases in the middle. The CDR3 runs 14 residues. The CDR3 loop is CATSDLNRDNEQFF. The CDR3 coding sequence is TGTGCCACCAGTGATTTAAACAGGGACAATGAGCAGTTCTTC.

Note on this clonotype: This may stem from a read error, because a much larger clone lies one nucleotide away. This chain uses TRBV7-6 with TRBJ2-5; D gene uncertain. Germline CDR1 reads SGHVS; CDR2 reads FNYEAQ. The V end was cut by 0 bases, the J end by 1 base, with 9 bases between. The CDR3 is 15 residues long. Written as DNA, the CDR3 is TGTGCCAGCAGCTTAGCCGTGGGCAGCCAAGAGACCCAGTACTTC. Its translation: CASSLAVGSQETQYF.